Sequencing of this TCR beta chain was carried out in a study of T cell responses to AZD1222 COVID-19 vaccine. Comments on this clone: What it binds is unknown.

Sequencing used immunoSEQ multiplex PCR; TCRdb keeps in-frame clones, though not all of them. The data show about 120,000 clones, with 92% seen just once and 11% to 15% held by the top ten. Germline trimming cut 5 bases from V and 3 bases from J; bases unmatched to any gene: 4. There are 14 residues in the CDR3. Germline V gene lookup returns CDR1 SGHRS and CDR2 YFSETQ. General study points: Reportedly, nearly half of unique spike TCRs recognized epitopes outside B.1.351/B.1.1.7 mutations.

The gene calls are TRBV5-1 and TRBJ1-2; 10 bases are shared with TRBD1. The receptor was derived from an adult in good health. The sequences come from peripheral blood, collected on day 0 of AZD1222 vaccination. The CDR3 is CASSVGTGDYGYTF. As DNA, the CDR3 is TGCGCCAGCAGTGTGGGGACAGGGGACTATGGCTACACCTTC.